This T cell receptor (beta chain) was captured by sequencing in a study of T cell responses to AZD1222 COVID-19 vaccine (dated by TCRdb to the early 2020s). Regarding the complete study: TCR sequencing was performed for 230 to 250 trial participants, of whom approximately 200 were given two doses of AZD1222 and around 25 were given two doses of MenACWY control vaccine. Enrollment into the trials was organized by age into subgroups of 18-55, 56-69 and 70-plus years, and those subgroups contained approximately 150, 30 and 60 TCR-sequenced participants, respectively.

The CDR3 regions of human TCRbeta chains were analyzed by immunosequencing. On the study's bioinformatics: TCRs in the repertoires were matched against a reference library of SARS-CoV-2-specific TCRs that had been generated with the MIRA antigen-specificity platform. Breadth was defined as the fraction of unique TCRs that were SARS-CoV-2-associated, and depth was defined as the fraction of total T cells that were SARS-CoV-2-associated. Using the MIRA data, each spike-specific TCR was assigned both to the spike region to which the TCR was reactive and to a CD4 or CD8 class. Log10-transformed breadth and depth values were compared by one-way ANOVA with Sidak's multiple comparisons tests. The table comes from immuneACCESS by way of TCRdb, which keeps in-frame sequences with V and J called. Part of the clones is missing from these tables; in studies checked, under half for an unresolved V gene and the rest for unknown reasons. That table furnishes V, J and clone size, whereas the DNA furnished D and trimming. The sample records about 120,000 clones, about 91% of which are singletons. The ten most abundant clones make up approximately 1.4% of the sample.

This clone has a handful of counts. Its antigen is currently not known. The record has no base qualities; no much larger clone is one base away. Study-level results and caveats: Because no samples from the day 14 peak response were available, repertoires could be characterized only after the peak T cell response. Nearly half of unique spike-specific TCRs reportedly recognized epitopes outside regions mutated in the B.1.351 and B.1.1.7 variants. In the small 56-69-year group, the increase in depth fell short of significance, most likely because of low power. A significant rise in spike-specific TCR breadth and depth was observed after two AZD1222 doses relative to day 0 and relative to MenACWY recipients. The whole spike protein was spanned by vaccine-associated CD4 TCRs, and dominant responses were seen in regions 160-218 and 743-854. Only five to seven AZD1222 recipients were SARS-CoV-2 seropositive at baseline, limiting conclusions about previously exposed vaccinees. Participants were mostly white British and included more females than males, and it was suggested by the authors that clonal diversity may have been underestimated.

Interpreted using the paper, the time point label stands for: about 28 days (+/-7) after the second vaccine dose. Because spike-specific TCR depth and breadth did not differ between the two schedules, AZD1222 recipients who got a second dose at roughly 4 weeks were pooled with those who got a second dose at roughly 12 weeks. Samples from vaccinated people were obtained from the UK trials COV001 and COV002, which included a single-blind randomized controlled phase 2/3 trial of AZD1222 (ChAdOx1 nCoV-19) in healthy adults. For TCRbeta chain sequencing, PBMC samples were collected from trial participants at day 0 and at day 28 after the second dose. Trimming costs V 4 bases and J 2 bases, and their ends lie 8 bases apart. From the cysteine up to the phenylalanine, the CDR3 has a length of 13 residues. CDR3 DNA only is kept here, 39 bases in frame from base 1. Via the germline V gene, CDR1 is SGHDN and CDR2 FVKESK.

This chain joins TRBV14 to TRBJ1-1, with an unclear D gene assignment. This clonotype was sampled from an adult who received the AZD1222 COVID-19 vaccine. This specimen was peripheral blood, taken 28 days after the second AZD1222 dose. The DNA sequence reads TGTGCCAGCAGCCCGGACGTTAACACTGAAGCTTTCTTT. This gives the protein CASSPDVNTEAFF.